Listed below are T cell receptor beta chains from one sample, sequenced in a study of OX40 agonist ivuxolimab in advanced cancers. Assay: immunoSEQ multiplex PCR; the TCRdb copy retains only in-frame clones and omits some. The sample lists approximately 60,000 clones; 75% to 90% were seen once. The sequencing here drew on CD4+ or CD8+ T cells sorted from blood, taken in a trial of the OX40 agonist ivuxolimab. The source of these receptors is an adult with an advanced solid tumor such as melanoma, head and neck, liver or kidney cancer. Both conserved end residues are part of each CDR3. The D gene is left open where the match is weak. Rows give clone size only sometimes, using once, few, many, or a class for an expanded clone.

D gene: .
clone size: .
J gene: TRBJ2-3
V gene: TRBV19
CDR3 DNA: TGTGCCAGTAGTGTCCGCGGGACTCCCGGAAACACAGATACGCAGTATTTT
CDR3 protein: CASSVRGTPGNTDTQYF

D gene: .
clone size: .
J gene: TRBJ2-5
V gene: TRBV30
CDR3 DNA: TGTGCCTGGAACAACGTAGGGGGTTCAGAGACCCAGTACTTC
CDR3 protein: CAWNNVGGSETQYF

D gene: TRBD1
clone size: .
J gene: TRBJ1-2
V gene: TRBV2
CDR3 DNA: TGTGCCAGCAGACCGGACAGGGGAGGGTCTGATGGCTACACCTTC
CDR3 protein: CASRPDRGGSDGYTF

D gene: .
clone size: .
J gene: TRBJ1-1
V gene: TRBV6-5
CDR3 DNA: TGTGCCAGCAGTTACAGACAGGCAAACACTGAAGCTTTCTTT
CDR3 protein: CASSYRQANTEAFF

D gene: .
clone size: .
J gene: TRBJ2-3
V gene: TRBV9
CDR3 DNA: TGTGCCAGCAGCGCGGACGGCACAGATACGCAGTATTTT
CDR3 protein: CASSADGTDTQYF

D gene: TRBD1
clone size: .
J gene: TRBJ1-1
V gene: TRBV4-3
CDR3 DNA: TGCGCCAGGCGGAAAGACAGGGTGGGTACTGAAGCTTTCTTT
CDR3 protein: CARRKDRVGTEAFF

D gene: TRBD1
clone size: .
J gene: TRBJ1-4
V gene: TRBV4-3
CDR3 DNA: TGCGCCAGCAGCCAACTTAACAGGGGGGAAAAACTGTTTTTT
CDR3 protein: CASSQLNRGEKLFF

D gene: TRBD2
clone size: few
J gene: TRBJ2-1
V gene: TRBV30
CDR3 DNA: TGTGCCTGGAGTGTCCCTGGACTAGCGGAATACAATGAGCAGTTCTTC
CDR3 protein: CAWSVPGLAEYNEQFF

D gene: .
clone size: .
J gene: TRBJ2-3
V gene: TRBV4-1
CDR3 DNA: TGCGCCAGCAGCCCCCCGGGACTTACAGATACGCAGTATTTT
CDR3 protein: CASSPPGLTDTQYF

D gene: .
clone size: .
J gene: TRBJ2-7
V gene: TRBV6-4
CDR3 DNA: TGTGCCAGCAGCCCGGAGGCCTACGAGCAGTACTTC
CDR3 protein: CASSPEAYEQYF

D gene: .
clone size: few
J gene: TRBJ2-5
V gene: TRBV18
CDR3 DNA: TGTGCCAGCTCGAAAGACCAGCAAGAGACCCAGTACTTC
CDR3 protein: CASSKDQQETQYF

D gene: TRBD1
clone size: .
J gene: TRBJ1-2
V gene: TRBV15
CDR3 DNA: TGTGCCACCAGCAGAGATCAGGGGGCCCATGGCTACACCTTC
CDR3 protein: CATSRDQGAHGYTF

D gene: TRBD1
clone size: .
J gene: TRBJ2-7
V gene: TRBV7-2
CDR3 DNA: TGTGCCAGCAGCAGACCGACAGGGTGGGGCTACGAGCAGTACTTC
CDR3 protein: CASSRPTGWGYEQYF

D gene: .
clone size: .
J gene: TRBJ1-2
V gene: TRBV7-8
CDR3 DNA: TGTGCCAGCAGCTTAGTTCTTCCGGACGGTACTACTAACTATGGCTACACCTTC
CDR3 protein: CASSLVLPDGTTNYGYTF

D gene: .
clone size: once
J gene: TRBJ2-7
V gene: TRBV7-3
CDR3 DNA: TGTGCCAGCAGCCCGGGGCCCTCCTACGAGCAGTACTTC
CDR3 protein: CASSPGPSYEQYF

D gene: TRBD2
clone size: .
J gene: TRBJ2-3
V gene: TRBV7-3
CDR3 DNA: TGTGCCAGCAGCTTAGCGGGGGGCACAGATACGCAGTATTTT
CDR3 protein: CASSLAGGTDTQYF

D gene: .
clone size: .
J gene: TRBJ1-4
V gene: TRBV7-2
CDR3 DNA: TGTGCCAGCAGCTTAGGGGACTGGACGGAAAAACTGTTTTTT
CDR3 protein: CASSLGDWTEKLFF

D gene: .
clone size: once
J gene: TRBJ2-7
V gene: TRBV6-1
CDR3 DNA: TGTGCCAGCGGGAAGGGGTCCAGCGGGTCCTACGAGCAGTACTTC
CDR3 protein: CASGKGSSGSYEQYF

D gene: TRBD2
clone size: .
J gene: TRBJ2-7
V gene: TRBV6-1
CDR3 DNA: TGTGCCAGCAGTGGATTCCGGACTAGCGGGAGCTACGAGCAGTACTTC
CDR3 protein: CASSGFRTSGSYEQYF

D gene: TRBD2
clone size: .
J gene: TRBJ2-3
V gene: TRBV9
CDR3 DNA: TGTGCCAGCAGCGTAGATACTAGCGGGGTACAAGATACGCAGTATTTT
CDR3 protein: CASSVDTSGVQDTQYF

D gene: .
clone size: .
J gene: TRBJ2-1
V gene: TRBV10-3
CDR3 DNA: TGTGCCATCAGTGCCCCTAGGGGGAATGAGCAGTTCTTC
CDR3 protein: CAISAPRGNEQFF

D gene: .
clone size: .
J gene: TRBJ1-1
V gene: TRBV6-4
CDR3 DNA: TGTGCCAGCAGTGACTCCTACGGCCCTGAAGCTTTCTTT
CDR3 protein: CASSDSYGPEAFF

D gene: .
clone size: .
J gene: TRBJ1-1
V gene: TRBV19
CDR3 DNA: TGTGCCAGTAGTATAGAGGGGGGAAACACTGAAGCTTTCTTT
CDR3 protein: CASSIEGGNTEAFF

D gene: TRBD1
clone size: once
J gene: TRBJ1-2
V gene: TRBV19
CDR3 DNA: TGTGCCAGTAGCCCCGGGACAGTTTATGGCTACACCTTC
CDR3 protein: CASSPGTVYGYTF

D gene: .
clone size: .
J gene: TRBJ1-1
V gene: TRBV6-6
CDR3 DNA: TGTGCCAGCAGCCCGCGGCGCAATGAAGCTTTCTTT
CDR3 protein: CASSPRRNEAFF

D gene: .
clone size: once
J gene: TRBJ1-1
V gene: TRBV6-6
CDR3 DNA: TGTGCCAGCAGGACGGGACAGAACACTGAAGCTTTCTTT
CDR3 protein: CASRTGQNTEAFF

D gene: .
clone size: .
J gene: TRBJ2-1
V gene: TRBV18
CDR3 DNA: TGTGCCAGCTCACCTCTTAAAAAGTCTGACAATGAGCAGTTCTTC
CDR3 protein: CASSPLKKSDNEQFF

D gene: .
clone size: .
J gene: TRBJ2-5
V gene: TRBV7-2
CDR3 DNA: TGTGCCAGCAGCTTAGGCGGGCCAGAGACCCAGTACTTC
CDR3 protein: CASSLGGPETQYF

D gene: .
clone size: .
J gene: TRBJ2-7
V gene: TRBV5-1
CDR3 DNA: TGCGCCAGCAGCTTGGGGGTTTACGAGCAGTACTTC
CDR3 protein: CASSLGVYEQYF

D gene: .
clone size: .
J gene: TRBJ2-7
V gene: TRBV10-3
CDR3 DNA: TGTGCCATCAGTCCCAGGGGGGGGAACGAGCAGTACTTC
CDR3 protein: CAISPRGGNEQYF

D gene: TRBD2
clone size: .
J gene: TRBJ2-5
V gene: TRBV7-2
CDR3 DNA: TGTGCCAGCAGCTCACTCCGGGACTACCTCCAAGAGACCCAGTACTTC
CDR3 protein: CASSSLRDYLQETQYF

D gene: .
clone size: once
J gene: TRBJ2-5
V gene: TRBV11-3
CDR3 DNA: TGTGCCAGCAGGAGATGGGGGAGGTCGGGAGAGACCCAGTACTTC
CDR3 protein: CASRRWGRSGETQYF

D gene: .
clone size: .
J gene: TRBJ1-4
V gene: TRBV11-1
CDR3 DNA: TGTGCCAGCAGCTTAAGGACCGCAACTAATGAAAAACTGTTTTTT
CDR3 protein: CASSLRTATNEKLFF

D gene: .
clone size: .
J gene: TRBJ2-6
V gene: TRBV7-9
CDR3 DNA: TGTGCCAGCAGCCTTAGCTCTGGGGCCAACGTCCTGACTTTC
CDR3 protein: CASSLSSGANVLTF

D gene: .
clone size: .
J gene: TRBJ1-6
V gene: TRBV5-1
CDR3 DNA: TGCGCCAGCAGCCTGGCGGGACAAGCCTACTCACCCCTCCACTTT
CDR3 protein: CASSLAGQAYSPLHF

D gene: .
clone size: .
J gene: TRBJ1-1
V gene: TRBV6-6
CDR3 DNA: TGTGCCACCAGGTGGGACTTCCTGAACACTGAAGCTTTCTTT
CDR3 protein: CATRWDFLNTEAFF

D gene: TRBD1
clone size: once
J gene: TRBJ2-3
V gene: TRBV2
CDR3 DNA: TGTGCCAGCCAACAGGGGGCTAGCACAGATACGCAGTATTTT
CDR3 protein: CASQQGASTDTQYF

D gene: .
clone size: medium-sized
J gene: TRBJ2-7
V gene: TRBV7-6
CDR3 DNA: TGTGCCAGCAGCCCCCTCGGGGTGGGAGGCGTTGAGCAGTACTTC
CDR3 protein: CASSPLGVGGVEQYF

D gene: .
clone size: .
J gene: TRBJ2-2
V gene: TRBV11-2
CDR3 DNA: TGTGCCAGCAGCTTAGCTGTCACCGGGGAGCTGTTTTTT
CDR3 protein: CASSLAVTGELFF

D gene: TRBD1
clone size: .
J gene: TRBJ1-5
V gene: TRBV27
CDR3 DNA: TGTGCCAGCAGAGGACAGGGTGACAATCAGCCCCAGCATTTT
CDR3 protein: CASRGQGDNQPQHF

D gene: .
clone size: .
J gene: TRBJ2-2
V gene: TRBV9
CDR3 DNA: TGTGCCAGCAGCGTAGCCTACGCCGGGGAGCTGTTTTTT
CDR3 protein: CASSVAYAGELFF

D gene: TRBD2
clone size: .
J gene: TRBJ2-2
V gene: TRBV7-3
CDR3 DNA: TGTGCCAGCAGCTGGATAGCGGGAGACGGCACCGGGGAGCTGTTTTTT
CDR3 protein: CASSWIAGDGTGELFF

D gene: TRBD2
clone size: .
J gene: TRBJ2-7
V gene: TRBV18
CDR3 DNA: TGTGCCAGCTCACCACCTAGCGGGAGCTACGAGCAGTACTTC
CDR3 protein: CASSPPSGSYEQYF

D gene: .
clone size: .
J gene: TRBJ1-1
V gene: TRBV18
CDR3 DNA: TGTGCCAGCTCACAACTGGGGGACACTGAAGCTTTCTTT
CDR3 protein: CASSQLGDTEAFF

D gene: .
clone size: .
J gene: TRBJ2-5
V gene: TRBV5-6
CDR3 DNA: TGTGCCAGCAGTAGGGCTGACCAAGAGACCCAGTACTTC
CDR3 protein: CASSRADQETQYF

D gene: TRBD2
clone size: .
J gene: TRBJ2-7
V gene: TRBV7-2
CDR3 DNA: TGTGCCAGCAGCTTAGAAGGTAGCGGGGCCTACGAGCAGTACTTC
CDR3 protein: CASSLEGSGAYEQYF